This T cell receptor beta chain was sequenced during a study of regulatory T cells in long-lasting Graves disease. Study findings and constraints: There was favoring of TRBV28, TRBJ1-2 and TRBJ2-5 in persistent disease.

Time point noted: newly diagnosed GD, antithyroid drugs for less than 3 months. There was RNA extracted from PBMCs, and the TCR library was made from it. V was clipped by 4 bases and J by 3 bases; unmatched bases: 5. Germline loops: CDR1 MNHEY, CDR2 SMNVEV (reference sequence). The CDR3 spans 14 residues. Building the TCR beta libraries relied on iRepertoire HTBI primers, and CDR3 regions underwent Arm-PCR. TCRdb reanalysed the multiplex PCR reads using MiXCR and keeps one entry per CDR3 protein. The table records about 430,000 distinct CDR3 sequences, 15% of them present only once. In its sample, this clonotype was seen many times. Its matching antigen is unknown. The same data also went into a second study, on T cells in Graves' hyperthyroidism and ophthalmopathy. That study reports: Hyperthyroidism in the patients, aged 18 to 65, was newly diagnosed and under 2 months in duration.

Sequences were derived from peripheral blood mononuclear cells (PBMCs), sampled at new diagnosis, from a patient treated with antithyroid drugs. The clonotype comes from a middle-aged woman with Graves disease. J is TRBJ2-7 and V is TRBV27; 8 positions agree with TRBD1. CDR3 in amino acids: CASSWRQGLYEQYF. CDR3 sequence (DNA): TGTGCCAGCAGTTGGAGACAGGGGCTCTACGAGCAGTACTTC.